Reported below is one TCR beta chain. The data originate from a study of cytotoxic CD8 clonotypes in ibrutinib-treated CLL. Looking at the study overall: Among the patients, 10 to 11 presented as relapsed/refractory and 15 as treatment-naive; around 17 showed unmutated IGHV. Responses comprised 24 partial and 2 complete; at median approximately 72 months, 14 remained remitted and about twelve progressed. Once patients had received a median 12 months of treatment, range 6 to 36, response samples were obtained.

The data were produced by immunoSEQ multiplex PCR, yet TCRdb's version contains in-frame clones alone and is incomplete. There are about 49,000 clones in the sample; 53% occur only once, and approximately 32% lies in the top ten. The receptor was isolated from a human donor with chronic lymphocytic leukemia. The source was PBMCs, collected after 12 months of ibrutinib treatment.

This CDR3 is CASGTPNTGELFF. The CDR3 DNA sequence: TGTGCCAGCGGGACACCGAACACCGGGGAGCTGTTTTTT. The chain joins TRBV11-3 to TRBJ2-2; tentatively, D is TRBD1 (6 bases). Germline CDR1 SGHNT, CDR2 YENEEA. The V end was cut by 8 bases, the J end by 0 bases, with 7 bases between. The CDR3 sequence is 13 residues long.